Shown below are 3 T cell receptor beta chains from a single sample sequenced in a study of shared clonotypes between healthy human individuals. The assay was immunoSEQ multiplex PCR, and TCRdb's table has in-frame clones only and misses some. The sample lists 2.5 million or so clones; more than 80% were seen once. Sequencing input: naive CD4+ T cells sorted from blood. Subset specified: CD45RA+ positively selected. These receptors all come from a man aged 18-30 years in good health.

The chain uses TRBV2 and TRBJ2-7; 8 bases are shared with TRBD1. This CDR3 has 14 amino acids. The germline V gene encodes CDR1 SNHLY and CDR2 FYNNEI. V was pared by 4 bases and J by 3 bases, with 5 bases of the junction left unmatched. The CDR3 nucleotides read TGTGCCAGCAGTGGTGGACAGGGCCGCTACGAGCAGTACTTC. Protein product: CASSGGQGRYEQYF.

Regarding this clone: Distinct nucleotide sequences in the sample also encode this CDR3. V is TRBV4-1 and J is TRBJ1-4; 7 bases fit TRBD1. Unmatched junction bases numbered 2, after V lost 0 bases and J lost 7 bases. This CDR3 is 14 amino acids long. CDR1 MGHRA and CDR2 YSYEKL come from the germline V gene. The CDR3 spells CASSQERGREKLFF. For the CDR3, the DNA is TGCGCCAGCAGCCAAGAAAGGGGGCGTGAAAAACTGTTTTTT.

CDR3 in amino acids: CAISGQGTGNTIYF. The CDR3 DNA reads TGTGCCATCAGTGGACAGGGGACTGGAAACACCATATATTTT. This chain connects TRBV10-3 to TRBJ1-3, with TRBD1 identical over 8 bases. The germline V gene has CDR1 ENHRY and CDR2 SYGVKD. J lost 2 bases, V lost 4 bases, and 1 base had no gene match. The CDR3 totals 14 residues.